Given below is one TCR beta chain in context. Antigen unknown. J was trimmed by 6 bases and V by 5 bases; bases with no gene match: 8. From germline, CDR1 is DFQATT and CDR2 SNEGSKA (reference sequence). The CDR3 covers 14 residues. PBMCs were obtained from 10 ml of fresh peripheral blood. This sample was taken from a study of Graves' ophthalmopathy and Graves' hyperthyroidism. Points from the study as a whole: The study's model predicted ophthalmopathy progression at about 68% sensitivity and almost 75% specificity.

The TCR beta CDR3 regions underwent amplification from RNA transcripts. First-round RT-PCR employed HTBI primers, with a second-round multiplex PCR after it. In TCRdb, the multiplex PCR reads were re-called with MiXCR into one record per CDR3 protein. This sample carries 240,000 or so distinct CDR3 sequences, 45% of them seen once, and the ten largest clones take around half. The sample consisted of peripheral blood. The V gene is TRBV20-1, the J gene TRBJ2-5; TRBD2 agrees at 11 bases. The receptor was isolated from an adult man with Graves' ophthalmopathy. The CDR3 loop reads CSAVTSGGGQTQYF. In nucleotides, the CDR3 is TGCAGTGCTGTTACTAGCGGGGGAGGGCAGACCCAGTACTTC.